One sample yielded the 7 T cell receptor beta chains listed below, sequenced in a study of shared clonotypes between healthy human individuals. The method was immunoSEQ multiplex PCR; TCRdb's version includes in-frame clones alone and lacks a portion of them. The sample includes some 2.4 million clones, under 95% seen only once; the top ten take approximately 0.37%. The material sequenced was naive CD4+ T cells from PBMCs. The subset was: CD45RA+ positively selected. The receptors were gathered from a man aged 18-30 years in good health. Some clones in this sample may be carry-over from other donors' samples.

The chain couples TRBV28 to TRBJ2-7; 7 nucleotides agree with TRBD1. This CDR3 comprises 14 residues. The germline gives CDR1 MDHEN, CDR2 SYDVKM. J lost 4 bases, V lost 6 bases, and 9 bases had no gene match. DNA of the CDR3: TGTGCCAGCAGCCCCCAGACAGGGTTTTACGAGCAGTACTTC. Protein product: CASSPQTGFYEQYF.

In the case of this clone: Other DNA sequences from this sample encode an identical CDR3 as well. V and J are TRBV5-1 and TRBJ2-7; D gene unclear. In germline, CDR1 is SGHRS, CDR2 YFSETQ. V was trimmed by 0 bases and J by 1 base, leaving 5 bases between them. CDR3 length: 13 amino acids. This CDR3 reads CASSLEGSYEQYF. Written as DNA, the CDR3 is TGCGCCAGCAGCTTGGAAGGTTCCTACGAGCAGTACTTC.

This rearrangement joins TRBV11-3 to TRBJ2-7, with D possibly being TRBD2 (5 bases). Deletions cut 1 base from V and 1 base from J, with 14 bases between. In germline, CDR1 is SGHNT, CDR2 YENEEA. This CDR3 has 16 residues. The CDR3 sequence: CASSLAPGWRSYEQYF. In DNA, the CDR3 is TGTGCCAGCAGCTTAGCCCCAGGCTGGAGGTCCTACGAGCAGTACTTC.

This rearrangement joins TRBV10-3 to TRBJ1-1; 10 nucleotides agree with TRBD1. The CDR3 has 15 amino acids. Germline V gene sequence: CDR1 ENHRY, CDR2 SYGVKD. J was trimmed by 2 bases and V by 3 bases; bases with no gene match: 3. Here the CDR3 reads CAISDWDRGNTEAFF. CDR3 bases: TGTGCCATCAGTGACTGGGACAGGGGAAACACTGAAGCTTTCTTT.

CDR3 DNA: TGCAGCGTTATACAGGGGATCGCTGAAGCTTTCTTT. This sequence encodes CSVIQGIAEAFF. The chain has TRBV29-1 and TRBJ1-1, with 7 bases lining up with TRBD1. V shed 5 bases, J shed 6 bases, and the junction held 6 bases outside the gene matches. The CDR3 runs 12 residues. Germline lookup yields CDR1 SQVTM and CDR2 ANQGSEA.

This chain connects TRBV21-1 to TRBJ1-5. TRBV21-1 is shown as a pseudogene. The CDR3 loop spans 16 amino acids. The CDR3 sequence is CASSKVIPNQKQPQHF. The CDR3 DNA reads as TGTGCCAGCAGCAAAGTCATACCCAATCAGAAGCAACCCCAGCATTTT.

This clone was seen once. The rearrangement uses TRBV30 and TRBJ1-1, with 9 bases fitting TRBD1. This CDR3 comprises 13 residues. With V trimmed by 2 bases and J by 7 bases, 5 bases remained unmatched. Germline V lookup: CDR1 GTSNPN, CDR2 SVGIG (reference sequence). CDR3 in DNA: TGTGCCTGGAGTCCGGGACAGGGCCTTGAAGCTTTCTTT. Translating it yields CAWSPGQGLEAFF. Using reference TRBV30 and TRBJ1-1 for the parts outside the CDR3, the full variable domain is SQTIHQWPATLVQPVGSPLSLECTVEGTSNPNLYWYRQAAGRGLQLLFYSVGIGQISSEVPQNLSASRPQDRQFILSSKKLLLSDSGFYLCAWSPGQGLEAFFGQGTRLTVV.